The T cell receptor beta chain under discussion was sequenced for a study of T cell repertoires in cytomegalovirus infection. Study overall: An indication of both CMV infection and matching HLA type came from public TCR beta signatures.

One entry per CDR3 protein, called by TCRdb with MiXCR from the reads. The sample yields about 250,000 distinct CDR3 sequences, about 17% seen once. Trimming pared 1 base from V and 2 bases from J, leaving 11 bases between. CDR1 is DFQATT, CDR2 SNEGSKA, per germline (reference sequence). The CDR3 sequence is 14 residues long. This clonotype was observed a handful of times. Antigen specificity is unknown. Study-wide results and limits: There were HLA-C-restricted CMV-specific TCR beta clonotypes dominating the ex vivo response.

V is TRBV20-1 and J is TRBJ1-1; no reliable D call. Sequenced sample: CD8+ T cells from PBMCs. This TCR came from a human donor in good health (CMV status not recorded). Some clones in this sample may be carry-over from other donors' samples. The DNA of the CDR3 is TGCAGTGCTAGAGCCGGGTGGGGTAACACTGAAGCTTTCTTT. It codes for CSARAGWGNTEAFF.